The 23 T cell receptor beta chains below come from one sample, sequenced in a study of T cells in Graves' hyperthyroidism and ophthalmopathy (dated by TCRdb to between 2017 and 2020). Libraries were prepared through multiplex PCR. The instrument given in TCRdb is Illumina HiSeq 2000. Amplification of TCR beta CDR3 regions was carried out from RNA transcripts. A first-round RT-PCR of the TCR CDR3 used the HTBI primer set with the Qiagen OneStep RT-PCR kit. TCRdb redid the processing of the public reads, applying fastp at Q25 and MiXCR, and retained in-frame beta chains. For every CDR3 protein sequence, its rows merge into one entry that carries the most common genes and DNA. This sample comprises hundreds of thousands of distinct CDR3 sequences, 13% to 15% of them detected only once. Approximately 19% of the sample is held by the ten biggest clonotypes. The sequenced material came from blood. The receptors derive from a woman aged 55-70 years with Graves' ophthalmopathy.

This clonotype was seen a handful of times. The chain joins TRBV20-1 to TRBJ1-5; 7 bases are a match to TRBD1. The CDR3 is made up of 11 amino acids. The junction had 4 bases not matched to a gene; V was cut back by 3 bases and J by 11 bases. The V gene's germline CDR1 is DFQATT and CDR2 SNEGSKA (reference sequence). The CDR3 nucleotides read TGCAGTGCTAGCAGAGGGACAGCCCAGCATTTT. It encodes CSASRGTAQHF.

This clonotype has only a few counts. The rearrangement uses TRBV9 and TRBJ2-1, with TRBD2 matching over 7 bases. Trimming at V came to 2 bases and at J to 10 bases, leaving 6 bases not matched to a gene. There are 13 residues in the CDR3. CDR1 and CDR2 from the germline V gene are SGDLS and YYNGEE. The CDR3 region has the DNA TGTGCCAGCAGCGTGGGCGGGAGCGAGGAGCAGTTCTTC. Translation gives CASSVGGSEEQFF.

This clonotype occurred a few times. This chain uses TRBV7-2 with TRBJ2-7; no definite D call. The CDR3 length is 14 residues. The germline V gene encodes CDR1 SGHTA and CDR2 FQGNSA. The V end lost 5 bases, the J end lost 2 bases, and 13 bases lay between the germline ends. The CDR3 coding sequence is TGTGCCAGCAGCGCCTCCCCCGGAGCCTACGAGCAGTACTTC. Protein: CASSASPGAYEQYF.

In this sample, this clonotype turned up a few times. V gene TRBV29-1 combines with J gene TRBJ2-5; no reliable D call. V dropped 5 bases and J dropped 0 bases, with 16 bases sitting between them. Per germline, CDR1 SQVTM and CDR2 ANQGSEA. This CDR3 is 15 amino acids long. CDR3 DNA sequence: TGCAGCGTTAATTTTTACAAAACCCACCAAGAGACCCAGTACTTC. It encodes CSVNFYKTHQETQYF.

The sample holds many counts of this clonotype. The rearrangement uses TRBV27 and TRBJ2-3; no reliable D call. Trimming cost V 5 bases and J 5 bases, with 17 bases left between them. The CDR3 length is 15 residues. The germline V gene has CDR1 MNHEY and CDR2 SMNVEV (reference sequence). This chain's CDR3 is CASSEVSFGIDTQYF. The CDR3 DNA follows: TGTGCCAGCAGTGAAGTCAGCTTTGGGATAGATACGCAGTATTTT.

The chain employs TRBV30 and TRBJ1-2, with D possibly being TRBD1 (5 bases). The CDR3 covers 16 residues. The ends were cut back, 2 bases at V and 7 bases at J, with 23 bases in the middle. Germline lookup yields CDR1 GTSNPN and CDR2 SVGIG (reference sequence). CDR3 DNA sequence: TGTGCCTGGAGTACCCTCCAGGTGGGGCAGGGACTTGGCTACACCTTC. Its protein is CAWSTLQVGQGLGYTF.

There are many counts of this clonotype. CDR3 DNA: TGCGCCAGCAGCTTGGCGAGACTAGCGGGAGATGAGCAGTACTTC. Its protein is CASSLARLAGDEQYF. The chain is built from TRBV5-1 and TRBJ2-7, with 12 bases that match TRBD2. J gave up 7 bases and V 0 bases, and 5 bases lay outside the gene matches. Germline V gives CDR1 SGHRS, CDR2 YFSETQ. This CDR3 is 15 amino acids long.

This clonotype was recorded at least ten times. The V and J genes are TRBV18 and TRBJ2-3; D is uncertain. Germline V gene sequence: CDR1 KGHSH, CDR2 LQKENI. V was cut by 1 base and J by 0 bases, with 5 bases left in between. The CDR3 loop spans 14 amino acids. The CDR3 DNA sequence: TGTGCCAGCTCACCACTACCTAGCACAGATACGCAGTATTTT. Translating it yields CASSPLPSTDTQYF.

Many counts were recorded for this clonotype. V usage is TRBV3-1 and J usage is TRBJ1-4, with 7 bases matching TRBD1. V dropped 8 bases and J dropped 3; count of bases not matched to a gene: 6. The CDR3 sequence is 14 residues long. The germline CDR1 and CDR2 sequences are LGHDT and YNNKEL (reference sequence). Here the CDR3 reads CASGWTGPNEKLFF. The DNA for the CDR3 is TGTGCCAGCGGCTGGACAGGTCCTAATGAAAAACTGTTTTTT. The complete variable domain, with remaining parts taken from reference TRBV3-1 and TRBJ1-4, reads DTAVSQTPKYLVTQMGNDKSIKCEQNLGHDTMYWYKQDSKKFLKIMFSYNNKELIINETVPNRFSPKSPDKAHLNLHINSLELGDSAVYFCASGWTGPNEKLFFGSGTQLSVL.

This clonotype was seen many times. This sequence joins TRBV3-1 and TRBJ2-5, with 11 bases aligning to TRBD2. The V and J ends lost 1 base and 4 bases, in that order; junction bases with no gene match: 2. The CDR3 runs to 15 residues. CDR1 is LGHDT and CDR2 is YNNKEL in the germline V gene (reference sequence). CDR3 region: CASSQGLAGGETQYF. The CDR3 region has the DNA TGTGCCAGCAGCCAAGGGCTAGCGGGAGGAGAGACCCAGTACTTC.

Ten or more counts support this clonotype. The chain couples TRBV11-2 to TRBJ1-6, with a tentative D call TRBD1 (6 bases). Trimming left V 4 bases short and J 8 bases short, with 12 bases between. The CDR3 consists of 14 residues. Germline V gives CDR1 SGHAT, CDR2 FQNNGV. The CDR3 DNA is TGTGCCAGCAGCTCCAGGGGTGGGGATTCACCCCTCCACTTT. Amino acid sequence: CASSSRGGDSPLHF.

Worth noting for this clonotype: It may be a read error: a sequence one base away is much more abundant. This sequence joins TRBV28 and TRBJ1-1, with a possible D match to TRBD1 (6 bases). Germline V gene sequence: CDR1 MDHEN, CDR2 SYDVKM. This CDR3 is 13 amino acids long. Trimming cost V 6 bases and J 3 bases, with 11 bases left between them. In DNA form, the CDR3 reads TGTGCCAGCAGCCCCCCAGGGGACACTGAAGCTTTCTTT. It codes for CASSPPGDTEAFF. Together with reference TRBV28 and TRBJ1-1, the CDR3 gives the full variable domain: DVKVTQSSRYLVKRTGEKVFLECVQDMDHENMFWYRQDPGLGLRLIYFSYDVKMKEKGDIPEGYSVSREKKERFSLILESASTNQTSMYLCASSPPGDTEAFFGQGTRLTVV.

This clonotype was seen at least ten times. V is TRBV11-2 and J is TRBJ1-1; no clear D. V was pared by 2 bases and J by 6 bases, with 10 bases between. Germline assignment: CDR1 SGHAT and CDR2 FQNNGV. The CDR3 has 13 amino acids. CDR3 sequence: CASSLIGIAEAFF. Written as DNA, the CDR3 is TGTGCCAGCAGCTTAATAGGGATCGCTGAAGCTTTCTTT.

The chain employs TRBV5-1 and TRBJ2-2; TRBD2 matches 9 bases. The CDR3 contains 15 residues. V shed 2 bases, J shed 7 bases, and the junction held 6 bases outside the gene matches. Germline assignment: CDR1 SGHRS and CDR2 YFSETQ. The CDR3 sequence is CASSLIAGEHGELFF. The CDR3 nucleotides read TGCGCCAGCAGCTTAATAGCGGGAGAACACGGGGAGCTGTTTTTT.

In this sample, this clonotype turned up many times. CDR3 coding DNA: TGTGCCAGCAGGCCTAGCGGCCAAGAGACCCAGTACTTC. Amino acid sequence: CASRPSGQETQYF. The rearrangement links TRBV6-1 to TRBJ2-5; 7 nucleotides match TRBD2. The germline gives CDR1 MNHNS, CDR2 SASEGT. The CDR3 consists of 13 residues. V dropped 6 bases and J dropped 1; count of bases not matched to a gene: 2.

A few counts support this clonotype. This chain links TRBV10-2 with TRBJ1-2; D is possibly TRBD1 (5 bases). V lost 10 bases, J lost 4 bases, and 16 bases lay in between. Germline V CDR1 and CDR2: WSHSY, SAAADI. The CDR3 has 13 amino acids. The DNA of the CDR3 is TGCGCCACTCGTGCAGACAGACTCTATGGCTACACCTTC. Protein sequence: CATRADRLYGYTF.

This clonotype showed up just a few times. The chain joins TRBV3-1 to TRBJ2-7; TRBD2 matches at 7 bases. J gave up 7 bases and V 3 bases, and 12 bases lay outside the gene matches. The V gene's germline CDR1 is LGHDT and CDR2 YNNKEL (reference sequence). CDR3 length: 15 amino acids. CDR3 protein: CASSQGLPWGGEQYF. CDR3 in DNA: TGTGCCAGCAGCCAGGGACTGCCCTGGGGGGGGGAGCAGTACTTC.

This clonotype appeared many times. The rearrangement uses TRBV20-1 and TRBJ2-3; D is unresolved. CDR3 size: 13 residues. Trimming cost V 6 bases and J 2 bases, with 12 bases left between them. Looked up from germline, CDR1 is DFQATT and CDR2 is SNEGSKA (reference sequence). The CDR3 protein is CSALNLFTDTQYF. The CDR3 coding sequence is TGCAGTGCGCTAAACCTCTTCACAGATACGCAGTATTTT.

The chain links TRBV19 to TRBJ2-3; D may be TRBD1 (6 bases). Germline CDR1 is LNHDA and CDR2 is SQIVND (reference sequence). V was clipped by 3 bases and J by 0 bases, with 13 bases between them. The CDR3 spans 16 residues. This chain's CDR3 is CASSIKSTGSTDTQYF. The CDR3 DNA reads as TGTGCCAGTAGTATCAAGAGCACAGGGAGCACAGATACGCAGTATTTT.

This clonotype was found many times. The chain combines TRBV14 with TRBJ2-1; 8 bases line up with TRBD2. The germline V gene encodes CDR1 SGHDN and CDR2 FVKESK. This CDR3 has 15 residues. V gave up 4 bases and J gave up 7 bases; unmatched junction bases: 9. CDR3 in amino acids: CASSLSGSWKNEQFF. The CDR3, as DNA: TGTGCCAGCAGCCTGAGCGGGAGTTGGAAGAATGAGCAGTTCTTC.

This clonotype was observed at least ten times. The chain employs TRBV5-1 and TRBJ2-1, with D possibly TRBD1 on 5 matching bases. Trimming shortened V by 0 bases and J by 2 bases, and 9 bases separated the two germline ends. CDR3 length equals 15 residues. Germline CDR1 reads SGHRS; CDR2 reads YFSETQ. This CDR3 reads CASSLARAPYNEQFF. The DNA of the CDR3 is TGCGCCAGCAGCTTGGCCAGGGCCCCCTACAATGAGCAGTTCTTC.

This clonotype occurred many times. V gene TRBV6-1 combines with J gene TRBJ2-7; D may be TRBD2 (5 bases). Germline V gives CDR1 MNHNS, CDR2 SASEGT. The CDR3 has 13 residues. Trimming shortened V by 5 bases and J by 4 bases, and 12 bases separated the two germline ends. The CDR3 bases are TGTGCCAGCAGTTCGGCCGGGGTATACGAGCAGTACTTC. As protein: CASSSAGVYEQYF.

The CDR3 region is CASRDGQGIGRETQYF. The CDR3 region has the DNA TGTGCCAGCAGGGACGGACAGGGGATAGGAAGAGAGACCCAGTACTTC. The chain uses TRBV2 and TRBJ2-5; 9 bases are a match to TRBD1. Germline V gives CDR1 SNHLY, CDR2 FYNNEI. The V segment lost 6 bases and the J segment 4 bases; nucleotides outside the gene matches: 12. The CDR3 loop spans 16 amino acids. Combining the CDR3 with reference TRBV2 and TRBJ2-5 gives the whole variable domain EPEVTQTPSHQVTQMGQEVILRCVPISNHLYFYWYRQILGQKVEFLVSFYNNEISEKSEIFDDQFSVERPDGSNFTLKIRSTKLEDSAMYFCASRDGQGIGRETQYFGPGTRLLVL.